This T cell receptor beta chain was captured in a study of T cell responses to AZD1222 COVID-19 vaccine. Findings and caveats of the study: Most donors were white British, females outnumbered males, and clonal diversity was possibly underestimated. When two AZD1222 doses had been given, Spike-specific TCR breadth and depth rose. With dominance at 160-218 and 743-854, vaccine-associated CD4 TCRs spanned spike.

Generated by immunoSEQ multiplex PCR, the TCRdb table keeps only in-frame clones and is missing some. The repertoire holds roughly 170,000 clones, around 90% seen once, with roughly 0.5% in the top ten. Concerning this clone itself: The target antigen is unknown.

Germline loops: CDR1 KGHDR, CDR2 SFDVKD. V shed 4 bases, J shed 3 bases, and the junction held 8 bases outside the gene matches. CDR3 size: 17 residues. This specimen consisted of peripheral blood, obtained on day 0 of AZD1222 vaccination. The genes are TRBV24-1 and TRBJ2-3; 11 positions agree with TRBD1. The sequence was collected from an adult in good health. The CDR3 reads CATSDLGQGAQTDTQYF. The CDR3 coding sequence is TGTGCCACCAGTGACCTCGGACAGGGGGCGCAGACAGATACGCAGTATTTT.